A selection of T cell receptor beta chains follows, all from one sample in a study of OX40 agonist ivuxolimab in advanced cancers. Sequencing was performed with immunoSEQ multiplex PCR; in TCRdb, only in-frame clones are kept and a portion is missing. The sample contains about 55,000 clones, around 87% of which appear only once. This specimen was CD4+ or CD8+ T cells sorted from blood, taken in a trial of the OX40 agonist ivuxolimab. Receptors were obtained from an adult with an advanced solid tumor such as melanoma, head and neck, liver or kidney cancer. The CDR3 runs from the conserved cysteine through the conserved F or W. A D gene is named only where the DNA matches it firmly. Size is stated for part of the rows, as once, few or many counts, or as a class when the clone is expanded.

D gene,J gene,V gene,clone size,CDR3 DNA,CDR3 protein
.,TRBJ2-2,TRBV19,.,TGTGCCAGTAGTATAAGGGCGCTAGCGGGGGAGCTGTTTTTT,CASSIRALAGELFF
TRBD1,TRBJ1-2,TRBV6-5,.,TGTGCCAGCACCCGAATACAGGGGTTCCATGGCTACACCTTC,CASTRIQGFHGYTF
.,TRBJ1-3,TRBV9,.,TGTGCCAGCAGCGTAGCGGCCGGGTATGGAAACACCATATATTTT,CASSVAAGYGNTIYF
TRBD2,TRBJ2-7,TRBV7-9,.,TGTGCCAGCGGGGTGGGAGCGGGGGACGAGCAGTACTTC,CASGVGAGDEQYF
.,TRBJ2-7,TRBV29-1,few,TGCAGCGTTGAAGATCTCGAGGGTACCTCCTACGAGCAGTACTTC,CSVEDLEGTSYEQYF
.,TRBJ1-2,TRBV12-5,.,TGTGCTAGTGGTTTGTCGTACGGGGGAGCTGGAACTAGTGGCTACACCTTC,CASGLSYGGAGTSGYTF
TRBD1,TRBJ2-1,TRBV27,.,TGTGCCAGCCGTTCCAGAGTAGGGACAGGGGCCTACAATGAGCAGTTCTTC,CASRSRVGTGAYNEQFF
.,TRBJ1-1,TRBV15,.,TGTGCCACCAGCAAGAGGGGAGCCCCTCTCACTGAAGCTTTCTTT,CATSKRGAPLTEAFF
.,TRBJ1-1,TRBV7-9,.,TGTGCCAGCAGCTCCCCCCCGGTGGGCACTGAAGCTTTCTTT,CASSSPPVGTEAFF
.,TRBJ1-3,TRBV4-2,.,TGTGCCAGCAGCCCGGAACTAGGGGCGACTGGAAACACCATATATTTT,CASSPELGATGNTIYF
.,TRBJ2-5,TRBV7-2,.,TGTGCCAGCAGCTGGAGTGGGGGAGGAGAGACCCAGTACTTC,CASSWSGGGETQYF
.,TRBJ2-1,TRBV14,once,TGTGCCAGCAGCCATACTAGTGGGGGGGCCGGTGAGCAGTTCTTC,CASSHTSGGAGEQFF
.,TRBJ2-5,TRBV6-6,.,TGTGCCAGCAGTTTAATAGTGGGGGGGCCTGTGGAGACCCAGTACTTC,CASSLIVGGPVETQYF
.,TRBJ1-5,TRBV4-2,once,TGTGCCAGCAGCCCCTCGCTTAATCAGCCCCAGCATTTT,CASSPSLNQPQHF
TRBD1,TRBJ2-5,TRBV13,.,TGTGCCAGCAGCTTAGGCCCCCTCGCAGGGGGCGCCTTCCAAGAGACCCAGTACTTC,CASSLGPLAGGAFQETQYF
.,TRBJ2-7,TRBV7-6,.,TGTGCCAGCAGCCCCCCGGGGTCCGGGAACGAGCAGTACTTC,CASSPPGSGNEQYF
.,TRBJ1-2,TRBV7-7,.,TGTGCCCTCAGGAGACTGAACTATGGCTACACCTTC,CALRRLNYGYTF
.,TRBJ2-7,TRBV19,few,TGTGCCAGTAGTACAAGACAGGTAATCTCCTACGAGCAGTACTTC,CASSTRQVISYEQYF
.,TRBJ2-7,TRBV19,.,TGTGCCAGTAGTATAGGGCCGGCAGCCTCCTACGAGCAGTACTTC,CASSIGPAASYEQYF
.,TRBJ1-3,TRBV7-6,few,TGTGCCAGCAGCTCACGGTTCTCTGGAAACACCATATATTTT,CASSSRFSGNTIYF
TRBD1,TRBJ1-5,TRBV7-9,once,TGTGCCAGCAGCCCCGAAGGGGACAGGGGGCGAGCCCAGCATTTT,CASSPEGDRGRAQHF
.,TRBJ2-7,TRBV7-9,.,TGTGCCAGCAGCTTAGCGTCACGGTCCTCCTACGAGCAGTACTTC,CASSLASRSSYEQYF
TRBD1,TRBJ2-7,TRBV7-6,.,TGTGCCAGCAGCTTGGGGACAGGGATAGACGAGCAGTACTTC,CASSLGTGIDEQYF
.,TRBJ1-1,TRBV28,.,TGTGCCAGCAGTCCAGACTTTAACACTGAAGCTTTCTTT,CASSPDFNTEAFF
.,TRBJ2-3,TRBV5-4,once,TGTGCCAGCAGCCCTAGCACAGATACGCAGTATTTT,CASSPSTDTQYF
TRBD1,TRBJ2-2,TRBV18,.,TGTGCCAGCTCACCTACCAAGGGACAGGCGAACACCGGGGAGCTGTTTTTT,CASSPTKGQANTGELFF
TRBD1,TRBJ2-1,TRBV14,.,TGTGCCAGCAGCCAAGAACAGGGGGCCCACAATGAGCAGTTCTTC,CASSQEQGAHNEQFF
TRBD2,TRBJ2-7,TRBV28,.,TGTGCCAGCAGTTTATCGGGAGGGGACTACGAGCAGTACTTC,CASSLSGGDYEQYF
.,TRBJ1-1,TRBV7-9,few,TGTGCCAGCAGCTTTCCAACAGGCACTGAAGCTTTCTTT,CASSFPTGTEAFF
.,TRBJ2-7,TRBV19,.,TGTGCCAGTAGTTACGGTACCTACGAGCAGTACTTC,CASSYGTYEQYF
.,TRBJ2-1,TRBV15,.,TGTGCCACCAGCAGACTGGGGGGCCCGCGGCTCTTC,CATSRLGGPRLF
TRBD2,TRBJ2-3,TRBV15,.,TGTGCCACCAGCAGGAGCGGGGGGGCGGATACGCAGTATTTT,CATSRSGGADTQYF
.,TRBJ2-1,TRBV27,.,TGTGCCAGCAGTGCCTTCCCCAGGGGTGGGGACTACAATGAGCAGTTCTTC,CASSAFPRGGDYNEQFF
.,TRBJ1-5,TRBV5-6,.,TGTGCCAGCAGCTCGTACACAGTCGATGGGAATCAGCCCCAGCATTTT,CASSSYTVDGNQPQHF
TRBD1,TRBJ2-7,TRBV2,.,TGTGCCGTCACCGGGACAGGGGCCCGCGAGCAGTACTTC,CAVTGTGAREQYF
.,TRBJ1-1,TRBV7-9,.,TGTGCCAGCAGACGACACAACGAAGCTTTCTTT,CASRRHNEAFF
.,TRBJ1-4,TRBV5-4,.,TGTGCCAGCAGTTCGTCAGGGTGGAGAGAAAAACTGTTTTTT,CASSSSGWREKLFF
.,TRBJ2-4,TRBV2,.,TGTGCCAGCAGTGGTAGTGGGGGGGCCGCAGCCAAAAACATTCAGTACTTC,CASSGSGGAAAKNIQYF
TRBD1,TRBJ2-5,TRBV9,.,TGTGCCAGCAGCGTAGAGGGACAGGGGGCCCCGAGGGAGACCCAGTACTTC,CASSVEGQGAPRETQYF
.,TRBJ1-2,TRBV29-1,.,TGCAGCGCAGCCCCTCAGGGAAACTATGGCTACACCTTC,CSAAPQGNYGYTF
.,TRBJ1-1,TRBV4-1,.,TGCGCCAGCAGCCAACCTACAGGGAGCCACACTGAAGCTTTCTTT,CASSQPTGSHTEAFF
.,TRBJ2-7,TRBV13,.,TGTGCCAGCAGCCCTGTGGGACTCTCCTACGAGCAGTACTTC,CASSPVGLSYEQYF
.,TRBJ1-1,TRBV10-2,.,TGCGCCACCACACTTAGACTGAACACTGAAGCTTTCTTT,CATTLRLNTEAFF
.,TRBJ1-2,TRBV27,.,TGTGCCAGCAGTCCCAGGCCGGCCTATGGCTACACCTTC,CASSPRPAYGYTF
.,TRBJ2-3,TRBV12-5,.,TGTGCTAGTGGTTTGGGATCCACCAGCTTGGATACGCAGTATTTT,CASGLGSTSLDTQYF
.,TRBJ1-3,TRBV15,.,TGTGCCACCAGCAGAGCTTTGCCGGGGCCAGGAAACACCATATATTTT,CATSRALPGPGNTIYF
.,TRBJ1-2,TRBV5-5,once,TGTGCCAGCTCCGAGGGGGGCTATGGCTACACCTTC,CASSEGGYGYTF